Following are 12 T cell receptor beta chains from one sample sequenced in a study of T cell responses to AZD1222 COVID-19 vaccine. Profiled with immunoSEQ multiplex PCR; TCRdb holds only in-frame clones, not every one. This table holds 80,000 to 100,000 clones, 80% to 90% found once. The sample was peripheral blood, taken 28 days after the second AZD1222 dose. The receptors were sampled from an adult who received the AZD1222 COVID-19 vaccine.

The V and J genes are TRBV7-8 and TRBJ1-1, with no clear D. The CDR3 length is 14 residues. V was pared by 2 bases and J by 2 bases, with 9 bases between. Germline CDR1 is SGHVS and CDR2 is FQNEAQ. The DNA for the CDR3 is TGTGCCAGCAGCTTATTGTGGGGAAACACTGAAGCTTTCTTT. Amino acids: CASSLLWGNTEAFF.

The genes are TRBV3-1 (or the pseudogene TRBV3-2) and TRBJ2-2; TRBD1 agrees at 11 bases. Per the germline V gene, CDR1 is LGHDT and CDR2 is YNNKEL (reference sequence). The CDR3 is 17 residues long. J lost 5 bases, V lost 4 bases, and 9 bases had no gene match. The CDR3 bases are TGTGCCAGCAGCCGATCCGCCGGGACAGGGGGGACCGGGGAGCTGTTTTTT. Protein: CASSRSAGTGGTGELFF.

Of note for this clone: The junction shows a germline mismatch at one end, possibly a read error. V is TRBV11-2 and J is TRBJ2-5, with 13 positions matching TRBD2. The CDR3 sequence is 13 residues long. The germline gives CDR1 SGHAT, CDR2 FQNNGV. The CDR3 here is CASSPRLAGGRDF. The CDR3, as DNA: TGTGCCAGCAGCCCAAGACTAGCGGGAGGCCGAGACTTC.

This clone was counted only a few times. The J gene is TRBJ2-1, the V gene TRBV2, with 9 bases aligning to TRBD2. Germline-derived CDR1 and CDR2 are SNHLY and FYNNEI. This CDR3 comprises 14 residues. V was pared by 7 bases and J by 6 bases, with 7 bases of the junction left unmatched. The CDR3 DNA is TGTGCCAGCATGGCGGGGGGGCCCTTCAATGAGCAGTTCTTC. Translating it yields CASMAGGPFNEQFF.

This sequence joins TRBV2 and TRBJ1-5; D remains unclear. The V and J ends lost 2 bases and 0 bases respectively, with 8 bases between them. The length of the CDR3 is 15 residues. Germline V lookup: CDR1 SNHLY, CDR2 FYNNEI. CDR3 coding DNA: TGTGCCAGCAGTGAACTGGTCGTTAGCAATCAGCCCCAGCATTTT. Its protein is CASSELVVSNQPQHF.

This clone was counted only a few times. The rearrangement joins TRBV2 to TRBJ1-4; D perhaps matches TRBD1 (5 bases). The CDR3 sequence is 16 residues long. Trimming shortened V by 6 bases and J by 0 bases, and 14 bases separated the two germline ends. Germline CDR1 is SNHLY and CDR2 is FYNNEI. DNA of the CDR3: TGTGCCAGCAGCCAACAGACAGCCCCAACTAATGAAAAACTGTTTTTT. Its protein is CASSQQTAPTNEKLFF.

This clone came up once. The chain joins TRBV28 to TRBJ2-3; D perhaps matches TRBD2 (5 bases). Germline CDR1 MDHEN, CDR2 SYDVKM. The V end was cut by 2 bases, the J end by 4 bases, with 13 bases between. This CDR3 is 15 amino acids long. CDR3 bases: TGTGCCAGCAGTTTAGACACTAGACGCCCAGATACGCAGTATTTT. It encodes CASSLDTRRPDTQYF.

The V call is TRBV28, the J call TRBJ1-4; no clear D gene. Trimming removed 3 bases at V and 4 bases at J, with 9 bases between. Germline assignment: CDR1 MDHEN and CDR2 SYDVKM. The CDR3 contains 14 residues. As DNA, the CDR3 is TGTGCCAGCAGTTTTACGGGTAATAATGAAAAACTGTTTTTT. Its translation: CASSFTGNNEKLFF.

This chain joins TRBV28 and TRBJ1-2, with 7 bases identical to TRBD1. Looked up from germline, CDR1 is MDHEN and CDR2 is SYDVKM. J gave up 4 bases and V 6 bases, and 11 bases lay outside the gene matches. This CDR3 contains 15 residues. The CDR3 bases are TGTGCCAGCAGCACGCAAGACAGGGCAATCTATGGCTACACCTTC. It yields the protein CASSTQDRAIYGYTF.

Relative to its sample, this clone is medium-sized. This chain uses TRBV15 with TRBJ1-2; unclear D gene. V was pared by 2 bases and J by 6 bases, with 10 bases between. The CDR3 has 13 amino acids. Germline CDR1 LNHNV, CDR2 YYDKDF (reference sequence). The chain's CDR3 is CATSRRTADGYTF. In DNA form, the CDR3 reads TGTGCCACCAGCAGAAGAACAGCGGATGGCTACACCTTC.

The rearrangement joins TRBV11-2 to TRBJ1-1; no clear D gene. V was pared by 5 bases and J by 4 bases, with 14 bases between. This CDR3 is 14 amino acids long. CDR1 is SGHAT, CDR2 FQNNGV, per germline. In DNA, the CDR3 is TGTGCCAGCAGCCTAGGGCTGGATCTCACTGAAGCTTTCTTT. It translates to CASSLGLDLTEAFF.

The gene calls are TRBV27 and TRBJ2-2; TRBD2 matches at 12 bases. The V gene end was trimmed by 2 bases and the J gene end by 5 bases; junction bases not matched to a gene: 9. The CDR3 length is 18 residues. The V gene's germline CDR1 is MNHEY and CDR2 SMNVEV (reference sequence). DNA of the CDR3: TGTGCCAGCAGTTTACTAGCGGGAGGGGTTTCGGGGACCGGGGAGCTGTTTTTT. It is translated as CASSLLAGGVSGTGELFF.